This T cell receptor beta chain was profiled in a study of blood T cells in healthy people across ages. Whole-study results and caveats: Age advanced and TCR beta diversity per million T cells fell, roughly linearly.

Turning to this clonotype: Its antigen is unknown.

With a J-beta primer mix and a sample-barcoded 5' primer, a second PCR ran roughly 6 to 11 cycles. From the 5' RACE reads, TCRdb called clonotypes with MiXCR, one entry per CDR3 protein. The sample includes 1.5 million to 1.9 million distinct CDR3 sequences, around 40% of them seen just once. The CDR3 has 12 amino acids. The sample providers were healthy Caucasian people from Russia, aged roughly 6 to 100. Total RNA, at least 6 micrograms per sample, was extracted from PBMCs. The specimen was blood. The rearrangement uses TRBV21-1 and TRBJ2-1. TRBV21-1 constitutes a pseudogene. This TCR came from a woman under 30 in good health. The CDR3 here is CASILYAVEQFF. In nucleotides, the CDR3 is TGTGCCAGCATCCTATATGCGGTAGAGCAGTTCTTC.